Listed below are T cell receptor beta chains from one sample, sequenced in a study of shared clonotypes between healthy human individuals. Sequencing used immunoSEQ multiplex PCR; TCRdb keeps in-frame clones, though not all of them. Of some 2,500,000 clones listed, 80% to 95% are singletons. The sequencing input was naive CD4+ T cells from PBMCs. The receptors were gathered from a man younger than 30 in good health. Some clones in this sample may be carry-over from other donors' samples. CDR3s include the opening cysteine and the closing phenylalanine or tryptophan. The order of the fields is D gene, clone size, V gene, J gene, CDR3 protein, CDR3 DNA. The D gene is left open where the match is weak. A row's size may be missing; if present it is once, few, many or a size class.

TRBD2	once	TRBV6-5	TRBJ2-2	CASSRGGAGTGELFF	TGTGCCAGCTCACGGGGGGGAGCGGGCACCGGGGAGCTGTTTTTT
TRBD1	NA	TRBV2	TRBJ1-2	CASRGDSYGYTF	TGTGCCAGCAGAGGGGACAGCTATGGCTACACCTTC
TRBD2	NA	TRBV6-5	TRBJ2-7	CASSYSQREGPEQYF	TGTGCCAGCAGTTACTCCCAGCGGGAGGGCCCCGAGCAGTACTTC
NA	NA	TRBV28	TRBJ2-4	CASSRPTSGENIQYF	TGTGCCAGCAGCCGTCCTACTAGTGGCGAAAACATTCAGTACTTC
NA	NA	TRBV7-9	TRBJ2-6	CASRTGAVSGANVLTF	TGTGCCAGCAGAACCGGGGCCGTCTCTGGGGCCAACGTCCTGACTTTC
TRBD2	NA	TRBV2	TRBJ2-7	CASSDGRAGYEQYF	TGTGCCAGCAGTGACGGGAGGGCCGGATACGAGCAGTACTTC
NA	NA	TRBV7-9	TRBJ2-5	CASLITPGNQYF	TGTGCCAGCCTCATTACCCCAGGGAACCAGTACTTC
NA	NA	TRBV5-1	TRBJ2-3	CASSSEGPLLTDTQYF	TGCGCCAGCAGCTCCGAAGGACCTCTCCTCACAGATACGCAGTATTTT
NA	NA	TRBV6-5	TRBJ2-7	CASSSLQAPKVQYF	TGTGCCAGCAGTTCGCTACAGGCCCCGAAAGTGCAGTACTTC
NA	NA	TRBV5-1	TRBJ1-2	CASSKMSSFNYGYTF	TGCGCCAGCAGCAAAATGAGCAGTTTTAACTATGGCTACACCTTC
NA	NA	TRBV7-9	TRBJ2-7	CASSLSGGTTYEQYF	TGTGCCAGCAGCTTAAGTGGCGGGACGACCTACGAGCAGTACTTC
TRBD1	NA	TRBV28	TRBJ1-2	CASSSRTGFGYTF	TGTGCCAGCAGCTCACGGACAGGGTTCGGCTACACCTTC
TRBD2	NA	TRBV5-1	TRBJ2-7	CASSRAGIEEQYF	TGCGCCAGCAGCCGAGCGGGGATAGAAGAGCAGTACTTC
NA	NA	TRBV7-9	TRBJ2-2	CASSLFTTANTGELFF	TGTGCCAGCAGCTTATTCACGACTGCGAACACCGGGGAGCTGTTTTTT
TRBD1	NA	TRBV28	TRBJ2-7	CASSLPGQVDEQYF	TGTGCCAGCAGTTTACCTGGACAGGTTGACGAGCAGTACTTC
NA	NA	TRBV14	TRBJ1-1	CASSQYRMNTEAFF	TGTGCCAGCAGCCAATACAGGATGAACACTGAAGCTTTCTTT
NA	few	TRBV4-3	TRBJ1-1	CASSRRDTYQAFF	TGCGCCAGCAGCCGCCGGGACACCTATCAAGCTTTCTTT
TRBD2	NA	TRBV19	TRBJ2-7	CASSILAGGRNEQYF	TGTGCCAGTAGTATTCTAGCGGGAGGGCGCAACGAGCAGTACTTC
NA	NA	TRBV28	TRBJ2-3	CASFPDTQYF	TGTGCCTCCTTCCCGGATACGCAGTATTTT
TRBD2	NA	TRBV6-1	TRBJ2-7	CASIPPSGRAYEQYF	TGTGCCAGCATTCCTCCTAGCGGGAGGGCCTACGAGCAGTACTTC
NA	once	TRBV7-8	TRBJ1-1	CASSIQGRAHTEAFF	TGTGCCAGCAGTATACAGGGAAGGGCGCACACTGAAGCTTTCTTT
NA	once	TRBV28	TRBJ2-1	CASSLLGQGKFF	TGTGCCAGCAGTTTATTGGGTCAGGGAAAGTTCTTC
NA	NA	TRBV23-1	TRBJ1-4	CASSQSGLSNEKLFF	TGCGCCAGCAGTCAATCGGGCCTGTCTAATGAAAAACTGTTTTTT
TRBD1	NA	TRBV7-2	TRBJ2-3	CASSLQGAVTDTQYF	TGTGCCAGCAGCTTACAGGGGGCAGTAACAGATACGCAGTATTTT
NA	NA	TRBV11-2	TRBJ1-1	CASSLARGPWGLGTEAFF	TGTGCCAGCAGCTTAGCCCGGGGGCCCTGGGGGCTTGGTACTGAAGCTTTCTTT
TRBD1	NA	TRBV6-1	TRBJ1-5	CASSEGPGGSQPQHF	TGTGCCAGCAGTGAAGGCCCAGGGGGCAGTCAGCCCCAGCATTTT
TRBD1	once	TRBV6-5	TRBJ1-2	CATRTGGGYGYTF	TGTGCCACTCGGACAGGGGGCGGCTATGGCTACACCTTC
TRBD1	NA	TRBV18	TRBJ2-5	CASSPWTGEETQYF	TGTGCCAGCTCACCTTGGACAGGGGAAGAGACCCAGTACTTC
NA	NA	TRBV6-5	TRBJ1-3	CASPEETGNTIYF	TGTGCCAGCCCGGAGGAGACTGGAAACACCATATATTTT
NA	NA	TRBV5-5	TRBJ1-1	CASSWGSGNTEAFF	TGTGCCAGCAGCTGGGGGTCAGGGAACACTGAAGCTTTCTTT
TRBD2	NA	TRBV6-4	TRBJ2-3	CASSPSGSSTDTQYF	TGTGCCAGCTCTCCTAGCGGGTCTAGCACAGATACGCAGTATTTT
NA	NA	TRBV5-1	TRBJ1-1	CASSLQTVNTEAFF	TGCGCCAGCAGCCTTCAGACAGTGAACACTGAAGCTTTCTTT
NA	NA	TRBV7-8	TRBJ2-3	CASSFGTRGHYTQYF	TGTGCCAGCAGCTTCGGGACAAGGGGACATTACACGCAGTATTTT
TRBD1	NA	TRBV28	TRBJ2-7	CASSLQGVSSYEQYF	TGTGCCAGCAGTCTCCAGGGGGTATCCTCCTACGAGCAGTACTTC
TRBD2	NA	TRBV7-2	TRBJ2-5	CASSLNRGLAGGLGETQYF	TGTGCCAGCAGCTTAAATAGGGGACTAGCGGGAGGGCTGGGAGAGACCCAGTACTTC
NA	NA	TRBV30	TRBJ2-7	CAWSVGSLYEQYF	TGTGCCTGGAGTGTAGGGAGTTTGTACGAGCAGTACTTC
NA	NA	TRBV18	TRBJ1-5	CASSPFGWGGHQPQHF	TGTGCCAGCTCTCCTTTCGGGTGGGGAGGCCATCAGCCCCAGCATTTT
NA	NA	TRBV11-2	TRBJ1-2	CASSLSRDDYGYTF	TGTGCCAGCAGCTTAAGCAGGGATGACTATGGCTACACCTTC
TRBD1	few	TRBV9	TRBJ1-5	CASSERGQVHQPQHF	TGTGCCAGCAGCGAGAGGGGACAGGTTCATCAGCCCCAGCATTTT
NA	NA	TRBV5-5	TRBJ2-5	CASSLEGAETQYF	TGTGCCAGCAGCTTGGAGGGTGCCGAGACCCAGTACTTC
NA	NA	TRBV29-1	TRBJ2-3	CSADPGKGTDTQYF	TGCAGCGCGGATCCAGGGAAAGGCACAGATACGCAGTATTTT
TRBD2	NA	TRBV29-1	TRBJ2-6	CSVHTSLAPVGANVLTF	TGCAGCGTTCACACCTCACTAGCGCCCGTGGGGGCCAACGTCCTGACTTTC
NA	NA	TRBV28	TRBJ1-2	CASSRTGRFGYTF	TGTGCCAGCAGCCGGACGGGGCGTTTCGGCTACACCTTC
NA	NA	TRBV4-1	TRBJ2-3	CASSRQSSDTQYF	TGCGCCAGCAGTAGGCAGTCGAGCGATACGCAGTATTTT
NA	NA	TRBV5-1	TRBJ2-3	CASSPPLADSTDTQYF	TGCGCCAGCAGCCCCCCACTCGCTGATAGCACAGATACGCAGTATTTT
TRBD1	NA	TRBV4-1	TRBJ1-2	CASSQAPGGVKVDGYTF	TGCGCCAGCAGCCAAGCCCCAGGGGGTGTGAAAGTGGATGGCTACACCTTC
TRBD1	NA	TRBV7-8	TRBJ1-5	CASSPSGDRGQLGNQPQHF	TGTGCCAGCAGCCCATCCGGGGACAGGGGGCAATTGGGCAATCAGCCCCAGCATTTT
NA	NA	TRBV2	TRBJ1-1	CASGKNPNTEAFF	TGTGCCAGCGGGAAGAACCCGAACACTGAAGCTTTCTTT
NA	NA	TRBV19	TRBJ1-5	CASSIMGQGDRLSQPQHF	TGTGCCAGTAGTATAATGGGGCAGGGAGATAGGCTAAGTCAGCCCCAGCATTTT
NA	few	TRBV14	TRBJ1-1	CASSQWAGREAFF	TGTGCCAGCAGCCAATGGGCCGGGAGAGAAGCTTTCTTT
NA	NA	TRBV6-6	TRBJ1-1	CASRLDQDVSF	TGTGCCAGCAGGCTAGATCAGGACGTTAGCTTT
NA	NA	TRBV5-4	TRBJ2-1	CASSSVQGLGEQFF	TGTGCCAGCAGCTCTGTGCAGGGTTTGGGTGAGCAGTTCTTC
NA	NA	TRBV6-5	TRBJ1-1	CASSSGLPLNTEAFF	TGTGCCAGCAGCTCGGGACTTCCGCTGAACACTGAAGCTTTCTTT
NA	NA	TRBV4-2	TRBJ2-2	CASSQAWATGELFF	TGTGCCAGCAGCCAAGCGTGGGCCACCGGGGAGCTGTTTTTT